The source of this T cell receptor (beta chain) is a study of patients and donors after allogeneic stem cell transplantation. Trimming stripped 8 bases from V and 2 bases from J, with 13 bases between. The CDR3 sequence is 14 residues long. Germline CDR1 reads MNHEY; CDR2 reads SMNVEV (reference sequence). TCRdb passed the RT-PCR reads through MiXCR, listing each CDR3 protein once. The sample has around 150,000 distinct CDR3 sequences, around 30% seen once. The receptor was isolated from a human donor who was either an allogeneic HSCT recipient or a stem cell or donor lymphocyte infusion donor (not recorded which). It is not recorded whose cells these are; they may come from a transplant donor. The rearrangement links TRBV27 to TRBJ2-1; D perhaps matches TRBD2 (6 bases). The material sequenced was blood, either unsorted or a sorted T cell fraction (not recorded which). The DNA for the CDR3 is TGTGCCAGCGCGCCGGGACTGCCCTACAATGAGCAGTTCTTC. It encodes CASAPGLPYNEQFF.